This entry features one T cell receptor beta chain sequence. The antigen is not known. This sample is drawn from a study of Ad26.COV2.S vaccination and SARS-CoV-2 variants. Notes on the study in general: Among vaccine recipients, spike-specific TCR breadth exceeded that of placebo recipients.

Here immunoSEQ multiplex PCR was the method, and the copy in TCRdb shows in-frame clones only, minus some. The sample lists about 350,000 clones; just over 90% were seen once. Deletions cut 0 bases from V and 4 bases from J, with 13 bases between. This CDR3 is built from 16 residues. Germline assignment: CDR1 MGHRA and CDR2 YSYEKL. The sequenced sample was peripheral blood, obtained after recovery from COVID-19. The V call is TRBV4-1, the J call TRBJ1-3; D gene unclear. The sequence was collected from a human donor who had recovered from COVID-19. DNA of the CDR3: TGCGCCAGCAGCCAAGATTTGGCCTCACAAGGAAACACCATATATTTT. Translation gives CASSQDLASQGNTIYF.